The 28 T cell receptor beta chains below were found in one sample sequenced in a study of CD8 T cells in ankylosing spondylitis. TCRdb re-analysed the 5' RACE reads in MiXCR, keeping a single row per CDR3 protein. This sample carries 230,000 or so distinct CDR3 sequences, 18% of them seen once, and the ten largest clones take approximately 32%. The sample comprised blood, either unsorted or a sorted T cell fraction (not recorded which). Every receptor here comes from a male donor with ankylosing spondylitis or in good health (not recorded which).

The sample holds a few counts of this clonotype. This chain links TRBV12-3 or TRBV12-4 with TRBJ1-5; D is unclear. The CDR3 length is 13 residues. With 6 bases removed from V and 4 bases from J, the gap between germline ends came to 10 bases. CDR3 residues: CASSDDWNQPQHF. CDR3 DNA sequence: TGTGCCAGCAGCGACGACTGGAATCAGCCCCAGCATTTT.

This clonotype was seen a handful of times. V is TRBV12-3 or TRBV12-4 and J is TRBJ2-3; possible D gene TRBD1, 6 bases. The V end lost 3 bases, the J end lost 0 bases, and 10 bases lay between the germline ends. The CDR3 is made up of 15 amino acids. The CDR3 loop is CASSFLGASTDTQYF. In DNA form, the CDR3 reads TGTGCCAGCAGTTTTCTGGGGGCTAGCACAGATACGCAGTATTTT.

The chain is built from TRBV5-6 and TRBJ2-7; D is unresolved. Germline-derived CDR1 and CDR2 are SGHDT and YYEEEE. This CDR3 has 13 amino acids. Trimming stripped 0 bases from V and 5 bases from J, with 9 bases between. For the CDR3, the DNA is TGTGCCAGCAGCTTGGGGGTTCCGAACGAGCAGTACTTC. Translated, it gives CASSLGVPNEQYF.

The gene calls are TRBV9 and TRBJ2-1; 10 bases agree with TRBD2. After removal of 3 bases from V and 7 bases from J, the junction contained 10 bases not matched to a gene. Germline CDR1 and CDR2: SGDLS and YYNGEE. The CDR3 covers 16 residues. CDR3: CASSASRGLAINEQFF. CDR3 bases: TGTGCCAGCAGCGCATCCAGGGGACTAGCGATAAATGAGCAGTTCTTC.

CDR3 DNA sequence: TGTGCCAGCACCCCCTCGACTAGCGGATACAATGAGCAGTTCTTC. Its protein is CASTPSTSGYNEQFF. The chain is built from TRBV7-9 and TRBJ2-1; 9 nucleotides line up with TRBD2. This CDR3 has 15 residues. Germline V CDR1 and CDR2: SEHNR, FQNEAQ (reference sequence). Trimming at V came to 7 bases and at J to 4 bases, leaving 8 bases not matched to a gene.

The gene calls are TRBV4-1 and TRBJ2-5; D is possibly TRBD1 (6 bases). Deletions cut 1 base from V and 3 bases from J, with 9 bases between. CDR1 is MGHRA, CDR2 YSYEKL, per germline. The CDR3 length is 14 residues. CDR3 in amino acids: CASSQGDTEETQYF. The CDR3 DNA sequence: TGCGCCAGCAGCCAAGGGGACACAGAAGAGACCCAGTACTTC.

V and J are TRBV9 and TRBJ2-1; 10 positions agree with TRBD2. The V gene end was trimmed by 0 bases and the J gene end by 8 bases; junction bases not matched to a gene: 5. CDR1 is SGDLS, CDR2 YYNGEE, per germline. The CDR3 covers 15 residues. The CDR3 DNA reads TGTGCCAGCAGCGTAGGAACTAGCGGGATTCATGAGCAGTTCTTC. Its protein is CASSVGTSGIHEQFF.

This clonotype turned up a few times. V usage is TRBV5-6 and J usage is TRBJ2-7; perhaps TRBD1 as D (6 bases). The CDR3 covers 14 residues. Per germline, CDR1 SGHDT and CDR2 YYEEEE. Trimming stripped 5 bases from V and 0 bases from J, with 12 bases between. In DNA, the CDR3 is TGTGCCAGCAGGTACCGACAGGACTCCTACGAGCAGTACTTC. Its protein product is CASRYRQDSYEQYF.

This clonotype turned up a few times. The chain employs TRBV27 and TRBJ2-3; 7 positions agree with TRBD2. The CDR3 runs to 16 residues. The trim removed 1 base at V and 0 bases at J, leaving 4 bases unmatched. The germline gives CDR1 MNHEY, CDR2 SMNVEV (reference sequence). The CDR3 protein is CASSLYSGASTDTQYF. The CDR3 bases are TGTGCCAGCAGTTTATACAGCGGGGCTAGCACAGATACGCAGTATTTT.

The rearrangement joins TRBV10-3 to TRBJ2-2; D tentatively fits TRBD1 or TRBD2 (5 bases each). Germline V gene data show CDR1 as ENHRY and CDR2 as SYGVKD. V was cut by 2 bases and J by 1 base, with 11 bases left in between. This CDR3 has 16 amino acids. The DNA of the CDR3 is TGTGCCATCAGTGAGGCCGGGACGGTGAACACCGGGGAGCTGTTTTTT. Residues: CAISEAGTVNTGELFF.

This clonotype occurred many times. This chain connects TRBV4-3 to TRBJ2-7, with D perhaps matching TRBD2 (6 bases). Germline values: CDR1 LGHNA, CDR2 YSLEER. V was cut by 0 bases and J by 5 bases, with 11 bases left in between. The CDR3 spans 14 residues. For the CDR3, the DNA is TGCGCCAGCAGCCAAGATGGGGGAGGAAACGAGCAGTACTTC. Its translation: CASSQDGGGNEQYF.

Ten or more counts support this clonotype. This chain uses TRBV5-6 with TRBJ1-1, with D possibly matching TRBD1 (5 bases). The CDR3 contains 14 residues. V was trimmed by 4 bases and J by 4 bases, leaving 14 bases between them. Looked up from germline, CDR1 is SGHDT and CDR2 is YYEEEE. The CDR3 protein is CASSTRDGLTEAFF. CDR3 in DNA: TGTGCCAGCAGCACAAGGGACGGTCTCACTGAAGCTTTCTTT.

V and J are TRBV4-1 and TRBJ2-6, with a possible D match to TRBD2 (5 bases). The CDR3 sequence is 16 residues long. V lost 4 bases and J 4 bases, leaving 14 bases between the germline ends. Germline values: CDR1 MGHRA, CDR2 YSYEKL. The CDR3 sequence is CASSPSSFIGANVLTF. DNA of the CDR3: TGCGCCAGCAGCCCCTCTAGCTTTATAGGGGCCAACGTCCTGACTTTC.

The table lists this clonotype with a few counts. The rearrangement links TRBV9 to TRBJ2-1; the D gene is possibly TRBD2 (6 bases). Germline V gene lookup returns CDR1 SGDLS and CDR2 YYNGEE. V dropped 0 bases and J dropped 8 bases, with 15 bases sitting between them. The CDR3 runs to 15 residues. The CDR3 region has the DNA TGTGCCAGCAGCGTAGCGGAGGGCCTCGGGGATGAGCAGTTCTTC. Translating gives CASSVAEGLGDEQFF.

The chain has TRBV20-1 and TRBJ2-1, with D tentatively TRBD2 (5 bases). In germline, CDR1 is DFQATT, CDR2 SNEGSKA (reference sequence). This CDR3 contains 16 residues. V shed 6 bases and J shed 0 bases, with 18 bases lying between them. DNA for the CDR3: TGCAGTGCCTCCCTTGGACTTGTTAGCTCCTACAATGAGCAGTTCTTC. This sequence encodes CSASLGLVSSYNEQFF.

This clonotype appeared many times. The J gene is TRBJ2-2, the V gene TRBV12-3 or TRBV12-4; 7 bases are a match to TRBD1. V trimming: 7 bases; J trimming: 7 bases; junction bases outside the gene matches: 9. The CDR3 runs 14 residues. The CDR3, as DNA: TGTGCCAGCACCCTGACAGGGAGTATCGGGGAGCTGTTTTTT. It is translated as CASTLTGSIGELFF.

The chain is built from TRBV12-3 or TRBV12-4 and TRBJ2-1, with 7 positions matching TRBD1. CDR3 length: 13 amino acids. J was trimmed by 7 bases and V by 6 bases; bases with no gene match: 6. CDR3 protein: CASREQGSNEQFF. CDR3 coding DNA: TGTGCCAGCAGAGAACAGGGGTCGAATGAGCAGTTCTTC.

In this sample, this clonotype turned up many times. The chain carries TRBV7-9 and TRBJ2-1; D remains unclear. Germline V gives CDR1 SEHNR, CDR2 FQNEAQ (reference sequence). The CDR3 loop spans 15 amino acids. V lost 4 bases and J 9 bases, leaving 19 bases between the germline ends. CDR3 residues: CASSSNNGSLGEQFF. DNA for the CDR3: TGTGCCAGCAGCTCTAATAACGGGTCTTTGGGTGAGCAGTTCTTC.

The chain is built from TRBV25-1 and TRBJ2-7, with TRBD1 as a possible D gene (6 bases). This CDR3 comprises 13 residues. Germline V gene sequence: CDR1 MGHDK, CDR2 SYGVNS. V lost 1 base and J 3 bases, leaving 7 bases between the germline ends. CDR3 DNA: TGTGCCAGCAGTGAATTGGACAGCTACGAGCAGTACTTC. This gives the protein CASSELDSYEQYF.

This chain connects TRBV27 to TRBJ2-1; 8 nucleotides match TRBD1. The V segment lost 6 bases and the J segment 0 bases; nucleotides outside the gene matches: 4. The germline V gene has CDR1 MNHEY and CDR2 SMNVEV (reference sequence). There are 15 residues in the CDR3. The CDR3 region has the DNA TGTGCCAGCAGACGACAGGGGCCCTCCTACAATGAGCAGTTCTTC. Translation gives CASRRQGPSYNEQFF.

The chain recombines TRBV6-2 or TRBV6-3 with TRBJ2-1; 13 bases match TRBD2. The CDR3 is 16 amino acids. Germline V gene lookup returns CDR1 MNHEY and CDR2 SVGEGT. The V and J ends lost 5 bases and 5 bases, in that order; junction bases with no gene match: 6. In nucleotides, the CDR3 is TGTGCCAGCAGTACGGGGACTAGCGGGATTAACAATGAGCAGTTCTTC. This translates into CASSTGTSGINNEQFF.

The CDR3 is CASRPRGVWSLNTEAFF. The CDR3 DNA reads as TGTGCCAGCAGGCCCAGGGGGGTGTGGAGTCTGAACACTGAAGCTTTCTTT. The gene calls are TRBV12-3 or TRBV12-4 and TRBJ1-1; 7 nucleotides align to TRBD1. V was clipped by 6 bases and J by 0 bases; unmatched bases: 13. The CDR3 covers 17 residues.

The chain is built from TRBV29-1 and TRBJ2-1, with TRBD2 matching 8 bases. The CDR3 covers 15 residues. Germline V gives CDR1 SQVTM, CDR2 ANQGSEA. As DNA, the CDR3 is TGCGGTGGTGGAGGGGGACTAGGCGAACCCAATGAGCAGTTCTTC. As protein: CGGGGGLGEPNEQFF.

This clonotype was picked up many times. The chain couples TRBV4-3 to TRBJ2-2; 8 bases agree with TRBD2. The ends lost 4 bases at V and 5 bases at J; junction bases unmatched: 12. The CDR3 has 17 amino acids. Germline CDR1 LGHNA, CDR2 YSLEER. CDR3 coding DNA: TGCGCCAGCAGCCGCCAAGAGCGGGAGAGATTTACCGGGGAGCTGTTTTTT. Amino acid sequence: CASSRQERERFTGELFF.

This clonotype occurred a few times. The chain employs TRBV5-1 and TRBJ1-1, with D possibly matching TRBD1 (6 bases). V dropped 4 bases and J dropped 6 bases, with 25 bases sitting between them. Germline V CDR1 and CDR2: SGHRS, YFSETQ. This CDR3 spans 17 amino acids. This CDR3 is CASSPQGTGTIISEAFF. The CDR3 region has the DNA TGCGCCAGCAGCCCACAAGGTACAGGGACTATCATATCTGAAGCTTTCTTT.

The CDR3 DNA reads as TGTGCCAGCAGTTTTGCGGCGGGAGACTCCTACAATGAGCAGTTCTTC. Translating gives CASSFAAGDSYNEQFF. V gene TRBV12-3 or TRBV12-4 combines with J gene TRBJ2-1; 7 nucleotides line up with TRBD2. With V trimmed by 3 bases and J by 0 bases, 5 bases remained unmatched. The CDR3 runs to 16 residues.

The chain has TRBV7-9 and TRBJ2-7; D tentatively fits TRBD1 or TRBD2 (5 bases each). V dropped 8 bases and J dropped 0 bases, with 11 bases sitting between them. This CDR3 is built from 13 residues. The germline CDR1 and CDR2 sequences are SEHNR and FQNEAQ (reference sequence). CDR3 region: CASDGDHSYEQYF. DNA of the CDR3: TGTGCCAGCGACGGGGACCACTCCTACGAGCAGTACTTC.

This clonotype was observed a few times. The V gene is TRBV18, the J gene TRBJ1-1; perhaps TRBD1 as D (6 bases). The V end lost 0 bases, the J end lost 0 bases, and 17 bases lay between the germline ends. The CDR3 is 18 amino acids. Germline V gene lookup returns CDR1 KGHSH and CDR2 LQKENI. CDR3 amino acids: CASSPPRQVQSVNTEAFF. CDR3 coding DNA: TGTGCCAGCTCACCACCAAGACAGGTCCAATCGGTGAACACTGAAGCTTTCTTT.